This is a list of T cell receptor beta chains from one sample in a study of T-cell reconstitution after alpha-beta-depleted transplantation in children. TCRdb independently ran MiXCR on the PCR reads; one entry per CDR3 protein. The sample lists hundreds of thousands of distinct CDR3 sequences; approximately 13% were seen once. The sequencing here drew on PBMCs, mostly from graft donor cells, taken 360 days after TCRalphabeta/CD19-depleted stem cell transplant. Every receptor here comes from a male patient between 10 and 17 years old who had a stem cell transplant for acute myeloid leukemia, so the T cells may come from the graft donor. The CDR3 runs from the conserved cysteine through the conserved F or W. A D gene is named only where the DNA matches it firmly. Size tells how often a clone was seen (once, few, many) or the class of an expanded clone, and some rows leave it out.

V,size,length,D,J,CDR3,DNA
TRBV9,few,13,-,TRBJ2-3,CASSLELASTQYF,TGTGCCAGCAGCTTAGAACTAGCCTCCACGCAGTATTTT
TRBV28,-,17,TRBD1,TRBJ2-4,CASSPPYRGLAKNIQYF,TGTGCCAGCAGTCCCCCCTACAGGGGTCTAGCCAAAAACATTCAGTACTTC
TRBV4-1,many,15,-,TRBJ1-1,CASSPQLGVDTEAFF,TGCGCCAGCAGCCCCCAACTAGGGGTGGACACTGAAGCTTTCTTT
TRBV6-5,few,17,-,TRBJ2-7,CASSYLTVSGSLNEQYF,TGTGCCAGCAGTTACTTGACAGTCTCGGGGAGTCTGAACGAGCAGTACTTC
TRBV7-8,few,17,-,TRBJ1-1,CASSPEWGGGSFTEAFF,TGTGCCAGCAGCCCAGAATGGGGAGGGGGTTCCTTCACTGAAGCTTTCTTT
TRBV7-9,many,14,-,TRBJ2-3,CASSSSSGTDTQYF,TGTGCCAGCAGCAGTTCCTCCGGCACAGATACGCAGTATTTT
TRBV29-1,-,14,-,TRBJ2-2,CSVKNRVNTGELFF,TGCAGCGTGAAAAACAGGGTGAACACCGGGGAGCTGTTTTTT
TRBV19,few,14,TRBD1,TRBJ2-7,CASSSPGQRYEQYF,TGTGCCAGTAGTTCCCCGGGACAGCGCTACGAGCAGTACTTC
TRBV6-5,few,17,-,TRBJ1-5,CASSYTTAWRGSQPQHF,TGTGCCAGCAGTTACACTACGGCCTGGAGAGGTTCTCAGCCCCAGCATTTT
TRBV5-1,-,16,TRBD1,TRBJ2-7,CASTSQTGTGSYEQYF,TGCGCCAGCACTTCACAAACCGGGACAGGTTCGTACGAGCAGTACTTC
TRBV11-1,-,18,-,TRBJ2-2,CASSFIRAAGEYTGELFF,TGTGCCAGCAGCTTTATCCGGGCCGCAGGGGAGTACACCGGGGAGCTGTTTTTT
TRBV29-1,few,18,TRBD1,TRBJ2-7,CSVEDYSLRDRSSYEQYF,TGCAGCGTTGAAGATTACTCATTGAGGGACAGAAGCTCCTACGAGCAGTACTTC
TRBV15,many,15,TRBD2,TRBJ2-7,CATSRRLAGSYEQYF,TGTGCCACCAGCAGGAGACTAGCGGGGTCCTACGAGCAGTACTTC
TRBV6-5,few,15,TRBD2,TRBJ2-7,CASLGPASGVYEQYF,TGTGCCAGCCTTGGCCCGGCTAGCGGAGTCTACGAGCAGTACTTC
TRBV4-2,many,14,TRBD1,TRBJ2-1,CASSQEFRGNEQFF,TGTGCCAGCAGCCAAGAGTTCAGGGGGAATGAGCAGTTCTTC
TRBV5-1,few,16,TRBD2,TRBJ2-5,CASSGELAVNQETQYF,TGCGCCAGCAGCGGGGAGCTAGCGGTCAACCAAGAGACCCAGTACTTC
TRBV28,few,13,TRBD2,TRBJ2-1,CASTRPSGLQGFF,TGTGCCTCAACCAGGCCTAGCGGCCTCCAGGGGTTCTTC
TRBV28,-,13,TRBD1,TRBJ1-3,CASSSTGRNTIYF,TGTGCCAGCAGTTCGACAGGGAGAAACACCATATATTTT
TRBV12-3/TRBV12-4,few,14,-,TRBJ2-3,CASSLLRGAHTQYF,TGTGCCAGCAGTTTACTTCGGGGGGCGCATACGCAGTATTTT
TRBV10-2,-,13,-,TRBJ2-1,CASGRGGVNEQFF,TGCGCCAGCGGGCGAGGGGGGGTCAATGAGCAGTTCTTC
TRBV2,-,15,-,TRBJ2-2,CASSEWQGGPGELFF,TGTGCCAGCAGTGAATGGCAGGGCGGTCCCGGGGAGCTGTTTTTT
TRBV25-1,few,16,-,TRBJ1-3,CASSELGILSGNTIYF,TGTGCCAGCAGTGAATTGGGGATCCTGAGTGGAAACACCATATATTTT
TRBV6-1,many,14,TRBD1,TRBJ2-2,CASTRTGLSGELFF,TGTGCCAGCACCAGGACAGGGTTGTCCGGGGAGCTGTTTTTT
TRBV20-1,few,15,TRBD2,TRBJ2-5,CSATLAGGPRETQYF,TGCAGTGCTACGCTAGCGGGAGGGCCGCGGGAGACCCAGTACTTC
TRBV11-2,few,16,-,TRBJ1-1,CASSLSRVYMNTEAFF,TGTGCCAGCAGTTTGTCCCGGGTTTATATGAACACTGAAGCTTTCTTT
TRBV18,-,16,TRBD1,TRBJ2-7,CASSIVGTGGFYEQYF,TGTGCCAGCTCAATAGTTGGGACAGGGGGTTTCTACGAGCAGTACTTC
TRBV15,-,15,-,TRBJ2-2,CATSRGASNTGELFF,TGTGCCACCAGCAGAGGAGCGTCGAACACCGGGGAGCTGTTTTTT
TRBV20-1,-,14,-,TRBJ2-6,CSAPPRDGANVLTF,TGCAGTGCTCCTCCCAGAGATGGGGCCAACGTCCTGACTTTC
TRBV28,-,12,-,TRBJ1-1,CASSLILAEAFF,TGTGCCAGCAGTTTAATTTTAGCTGAAGCTTTCTTT
TRBV20-1,few,14,-,TRBJ2-1,CSARGQGINNEQFF,TGCAGTGCTAGGGGTCAGGGAATAAACAATGAGCAGTTCTTC
TRBV5-1,many,13,-,TRBJ2-7,CASSGGLNSEQYF,TGCGCCAGCAGCGGCGGACTGAATTCCGAGCAGTACTTC
TRBV12-3/TRBV12-4,few,22,TRBD1,TRBJ2-4,CASSLALPGQGAWSLAKNIQYF,TGTGCCAGCAGTTTAGCCCTTCCAGGACAGGGGGCCTGGTCCCTAGCCAAAAACATTCAGTACTTC
TRBV29-1,few,18,-,TRBJ2-7,CSGMGTPKSQGLTGEQYF,TGCAGCGGGATGGGGACACCTAAAAGCCAGGGTCTGACGGGGGAGCAGTACTTC
TRBV20-1,once,16,-,TRBJ2-2,CCARDMAWRTTGELFF,TGCTGTGCTAGAGATATGGCGTGGAGGACCACCGGGGAGCTGTTTTTT
TRBV6-1,-,14,TRBD1,TRBJ2-7,CASRADRGLYEQYF,TGTGCCAGCAGAGCGGACAGGGGGCTTTACGAGCAGTACTTC
TRBV20-1,few,12,-,TRBJ2-7,CSANRGFYEQYF,TGCAGTGCCAACCGGGGGTTCTACGAGCAGTACTTC
TRBV7-8,few,16,-,TRBJ2-3,CASSQGLGESTDTQYF,TGTGCCAGCAGCCAAGGGTTGGGGGAGAGCACAGATACGCAGTATTTT
TRBV5-1,-,16,-,TRBJ2-2,CASSPPGPANTGELFF,TGCGCCAGCAGCCCCCCGGGACCTGCGAACACCGGGGAGCTGTTTTTT
TRBV7-2,-,15,-,TRBJ2-2,CASSLMGGSTGELFF,TGTGCCAGCAGCTTAATGGGGGGTAGCACCGGGGAGCTGTTTTTT
TRBV14,few,15,TRBD1,TRBJ2-5,CASSQARRTGETQYF,TGTGCCAGCAGCCAAGCCCGTCGGACAGGGGAGACCCAGTACTTC
TRBV29-1,many,13,TRBD2,TRBJ2-3,CSPSGLAADTQYF,TGCAGCCCCTCGGGACTAGCGGCAGATACGCAGTATTTT
TRBV27,-,13,-,TRBJ2-2,CASRIHLAGELFF,TGTGCCAGCAGGATACACCTGGCCGGGGAGCTGTTTTTT
TRBV7-3,-,13,-,TRBJ2-7,CASSSRGTGEQYF,TGTGCCAGCAGCTCCCGTGGGACTGGGGAGCAGTACTTC
TRBV12-3/TRBV12-4,-,18,TRBD2,TRBJ2-1,CASSLESSGRAEDNEQFF,TGTGCCAGCAGTTTAGAGTCTAGCGGGAGGGCCGAGGACAATGAGCAGTTCTTC
TRBV7-9,-,16,TRBD1,TRBJ2-5,CASSSQDRGRQETQYF,TGTGCCAGCAGCTCCCAGGACAGGGGGCGCCAAGAGACCCAGTACTTC
TRBV2,many,15,-,TRBJ2-3,CASSTDVQSTDTQYF,TGTGCCAGCAGTACGGACGTACAGAGCACAGATACGCAGTATTTT
TRBV15,few,15,-,TRBJ2-3,CATSRVGLYTDTQYF,TGTGCCACCAGCAGAGTGGGACTTTACACAGATACGCAGTATTTT
TRBV7-6,many,14,TRBD1,TRBJ1-5,CASSSGQGLQPQHF,TGTGCCAGCAGCTCCGGACAGGGATTGCAGCCCCAGCATTTT
TRBV3-1,many,16,TRBD1,TRBJ2-1,CASSQEMGQGMDEQFF,TGTGCCAGCAGCCAAGAGATGGGACAGGGGATGGATGAGCAGTTCTTC
TRBV28,-,18,TRBD2,TRBJ2-7,CASSFPPWREMRTYEQYF,TGTGCCAGCAGTTTTCCCCCTTGGCGGGAGATGAGGACCTACGAGCAGTACTTC
TRBV18,-,14,-,TRBJ2-3,CASSPSMSTDTQYF,TGTGCCAGCTCACCCTCTATGAGCACAGATACGCAGTATTTT
TRBV4-2,-,17,TRBD2,TRBJ2-3,CASSPRLAAASTDTQYF,TGTGCCAGCAGCCCGAGACTAGCGGCAGCTAGCACAGATACGCAGTATTTT
TRBV29-1,many,13,-,TRBJ2-7,CSVASIYTYEQYF,TGCAGCGTTGCTTCGATCTATACCTACGAGCAGTACTTC
TRBV12-3/TRBV12-4,many,15,TRBD2,TRBJ2-1,CASSLQASGSGEQFF,TGTGCCAGCAGTTTGCAGGCTAGCGGGAGTGGTGAGCAGTTCTTC
TRBV5-1,-,17,TRBD2,TRBJ2-2,CASSLTAGGPNTGELFF,TGCGCCAGCAGCTTGACAGCGGGAGGGCCAAATACCGGGGAGCTGTTTTTT
TRBV15,few,16,TRBD2,TRBJ2-1,CATSRDRLAGVREQFF,TGTGCCACCAGCAGAGATAGGCTAGCGGGAGTACGTGAGCAGTTCTTC
TRBV20-1,many,14,-,TRBJ2-7,CSARDGVVEYEQYF,TGCAGTGCTAGGGATGGAGTGGTTGAGTACGAGCAGTACTTC